Here is one TCR beta chain with its context. Its antigen has not been determined. Base qualities are not at hand, and no much larger clone is one base apart. These data belong to a study of blood T cell repertoires in COVID-19 (dated by TCRdb to the early 2020s). Study-wide context: Collaborator samples came from the United States, Italy and Spain and covered acute and convalescent phases of COVID-19. The prospective study material was composed of cDNA or gDNA derived from T cells, B-cell-depleted T cells, or PBMCs. A freely available public database, intended as a resource for researchers studying the immune response to SARS-CoV-2, is where the repertoires were released. Where available, HLA class I and class II types were taken from metadata supplied by the sample provider and were not determined by assay-based typing. Sample metadata almost always included a de-identified subject ID, COVID-19 status, age in years and sex. Samples were obtained from the ongoing ImmuneRACE study (first 160 participants) and from roughly 1,300 subjects provided by 6 global collaborators. Deeply sampled blood TCRbeta repertoires from subjects exposed to, actively infected with, or recovered from COVID-19 were included in the dataset.

On the study overall, not on this receptor specifically: The quantity of clinical and demographic metadata differed by source and by participant and was supplied without curation.

In Seattle, one collaborating source enrolled patients while the infection was active and tracked those patients longitudinally over the course of disease. Whole blood was collected in K2EDTA tubes by collaborating institutions according to the institutions' own protocols. For TCRbeta analysis, collaborators shipped samples as frozen whole blood, isolated PBMCs, or DNA extracted from either of those sample types. From the cysteine up to the phenylalanine, the CDR3 has a length of 15 residues. Kept here is only the CDR3 DNA, which spans 45 bases and is read in frame from base 1. CDR1 is given as SNHLY and CDR2 as FYNNEI, both from the germline V gene. The junction shows trimming of 6 bases on V and 2 bases on J, plus 17 bases between the germline ends. The immunoSEQ Assay, a bias-controlled multiplex PCR, was used to amplify TCRbeta CDR3 regions from genomic DNA. The original methods were these. The number of nucleated cells in each sample was estimated by amplification of reference gene primers within the assay. To quantify the absolute abundance of each unique TCRbeta CDR3 rearrangement, sequence reads were collapsed and filtered. Productive Simpson clonality was computed per sample as the square root of Simpson's diversity index over productive rearrangements. The source is immuneACCESS, and TCRdb retained only in-frame sequences with V and J called. Part of the clones is not carried over; for the studies checked, unresolved V genes explain less than half of this, and the remainder is unexplained. V and J calls and clone size are given by that table; D and trimming were obtained from the DNA. The sample table shows about 290,000 clones, and about 90% are seen once. Around 10% of the sample is taken by the ten largest.

This receptor was identified in a woman aged 25 to 39 with COVID-19, enrolled during active disease. Input material: peripheral blood. The chain uses TRBV2 and TRBJ2-7; no D gene call is confident. The CDR3 reads CASSKEPERTYEQYF. In nucleotide form, the sequence is TGTGCCAGCAGCAAAGAACCTGAGAGGACCTACGAGCAGTACTTC. The full variable domain, with segments outside the CDR3 supplied by the reference TRBV2 and TRBJ2-7 proteins, appears as EPEVTQTPSHQVTQMGQEVILRCVPISNHLYFYWYRQILGQKVEFLVSFYNNEISEKSEIFDDQFSVERPDGSNFTLKIRSTKLEDSAMYFCASSKEPERTYEQYFGPGTRLTVT.